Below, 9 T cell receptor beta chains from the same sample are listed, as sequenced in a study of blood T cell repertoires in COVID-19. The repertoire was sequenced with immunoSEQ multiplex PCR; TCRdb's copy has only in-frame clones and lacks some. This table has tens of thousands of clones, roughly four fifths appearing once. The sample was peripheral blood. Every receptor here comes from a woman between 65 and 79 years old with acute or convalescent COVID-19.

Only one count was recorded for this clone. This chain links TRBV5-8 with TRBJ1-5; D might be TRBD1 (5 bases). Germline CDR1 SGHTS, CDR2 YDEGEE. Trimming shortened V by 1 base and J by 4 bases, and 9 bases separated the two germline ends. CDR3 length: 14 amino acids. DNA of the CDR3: TGTGCCAGCAGCTTGTGGGGCAGTAATCAGCCCCAGCATTTT. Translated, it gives CASSLWGSNQPQHF.

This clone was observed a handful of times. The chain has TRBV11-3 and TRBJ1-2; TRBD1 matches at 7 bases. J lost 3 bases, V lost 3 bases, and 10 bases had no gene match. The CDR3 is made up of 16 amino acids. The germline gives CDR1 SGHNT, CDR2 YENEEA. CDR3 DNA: TGTGCCAGCAGCTTGAGCGCAGGGGGGTTCGACTATGGCTACACCTTC. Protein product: CASSLSAGGFDYGYTF.

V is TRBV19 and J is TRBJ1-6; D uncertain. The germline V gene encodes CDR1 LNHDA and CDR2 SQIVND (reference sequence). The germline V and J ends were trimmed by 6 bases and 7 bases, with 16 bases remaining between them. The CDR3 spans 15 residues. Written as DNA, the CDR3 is TGTGCCAGTAGCTTAACGAGGGTCCAAAATTCACCCCTCCACTTT. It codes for CASSLTRVQNSPLHF.

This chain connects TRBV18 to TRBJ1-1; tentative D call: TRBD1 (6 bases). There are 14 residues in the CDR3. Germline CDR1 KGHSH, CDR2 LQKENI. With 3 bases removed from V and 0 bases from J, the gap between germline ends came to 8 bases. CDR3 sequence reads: CASSPDSMNTEAFF. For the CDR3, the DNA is TGTGCCAGCTCACCGGACAGCATGAACACTGAAGCTTTCTTT.

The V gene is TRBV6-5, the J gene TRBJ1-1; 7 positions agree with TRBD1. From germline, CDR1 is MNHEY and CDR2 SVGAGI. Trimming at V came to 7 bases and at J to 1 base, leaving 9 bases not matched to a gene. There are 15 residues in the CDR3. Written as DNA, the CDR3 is TGTGCCAGCACCCCCAGGGGGGAAGAGAACACTGAAGCTTTCTTT. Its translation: CASTPRGEENTEAFF.

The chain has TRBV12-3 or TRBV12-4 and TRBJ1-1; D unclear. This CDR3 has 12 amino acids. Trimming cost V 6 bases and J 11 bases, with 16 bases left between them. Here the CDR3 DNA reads TGTGCCAGCAGCTTTGGGCGGGGATGGGCTTTCTTT. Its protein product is CASSFGRGWAFF.

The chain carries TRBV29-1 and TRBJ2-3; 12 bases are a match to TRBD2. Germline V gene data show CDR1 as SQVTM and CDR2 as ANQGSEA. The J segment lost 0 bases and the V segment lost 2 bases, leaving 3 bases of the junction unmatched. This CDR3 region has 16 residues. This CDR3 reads CSVETSGGRSTDTQYF. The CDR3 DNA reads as TGCAGCGTTGAAACTAGCGGGGGGCGTAGCACAGATACGCAGTATTTT.

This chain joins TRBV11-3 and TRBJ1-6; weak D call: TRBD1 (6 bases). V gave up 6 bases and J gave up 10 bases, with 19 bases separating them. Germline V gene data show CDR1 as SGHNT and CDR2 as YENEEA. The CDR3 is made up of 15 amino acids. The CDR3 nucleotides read TGTGCCAGCAGTCCCATGTCGGGACAAGGCTCACCCCTCCACTTT. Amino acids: CASSPMSGQGSPLHF.

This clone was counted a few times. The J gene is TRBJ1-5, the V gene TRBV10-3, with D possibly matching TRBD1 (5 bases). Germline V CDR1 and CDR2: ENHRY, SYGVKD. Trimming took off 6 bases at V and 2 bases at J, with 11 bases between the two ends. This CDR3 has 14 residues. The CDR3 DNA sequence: TGTGCCATCAGGGGGACTGTTGGCAATCAGCCCCAGCATTTT. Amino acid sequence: CAIRGTVGNQPQHF.